These 7 T cell receptor beta chains were all obtained from the same sample, sequenced in a study of blood T cell repertoires in COVID-19. Sequencing used immunoSEQ multiplex PCR; TCRdb keeps in-frame clones, though not all of them. This sample carries 120,000 to 150,000 clones, approximately 90% of them seen once, and the ten largest clones take roughly 4.3%. Input material: peripheral blood. The receptors originated from a woman in her thirties or forties with acute or convalescent COVID-19.

V usage is TRBV7-8 and J usage is TRBJ1-2; 11 bases agree with TRBD1. Germline-derived CDR1 and CDR2 are SGHVS and FQNEAQ. Unmatched junction bases numbered 15, after V lost 4 bases and J lost 8 bases. There are 17 residues in the CDR3. The CDR3 DNA is TGTGCCAGCAGCTCACGGACAGGGGGCCAGGGAATCTACGGCTACACCTTC. Translated: CASSSRTGGQGIYGYTF.

Only one count was recorded for this clone. V is TRBV2 and J is TRBJ1-6, with 9 bases lining up with TRBD1. The CDR3 consists of 15 residues. Germline CDR1 is SNHLY and CDR2 is FYNNEI. Losses at the gene ends were 8 bases for V and 7 bases for J; bases not matched to a gene: 9. The CDR3 is CASVSGTGQNSPLHF. CDR3 nucleotide sequence: TGTGCCAGCGTATCCGGGACAGGGCAAAATTCACCCCTCCACTTT.

The V call is TRBV12-5, the J call TRBJ1-1; TRBD1 matches at 10 bases. The CDR3 totals 15 residues. CDR1 is LGHNT, CDR2 FRNRAP, per germline. CDR3 sequence: CASAGTGVVSTEAFF. The CDR3 nucleotides are TGTGCCTCCGCCGGGACAGGGGTGGTCTCCACTGAAGCTTTCTTT.

The rearrangement joins TRBV3-1 (or the pseudogene TRBV3-2) to TRBJ2-5; TRBD2 aligns across 9 bases. Germline CDR1 reads LGHDT; CDR2 reads YNNKEL (reference sequence). This CDR3 is built from 14 residues. V dropped 4 bases and J dropped 6; count of bases not matched to a gene: 6. CDR3 amino acids: CASSPLAGSKTQYF. The DNA of the CDR3 is TGTGCCAGCAGCCCCCTAGCGGGATCGAAGACCCAGTACTTC.

This clone has just a few counts. The chain has TRBV7-3 and TRBJ1-5; D is uncertain. The V and J ends lost 2 bases and 6 bases respectively, with 8 bases between them. The length of the CDR3 is 13 residues. Germline CDR1 and CDR2: SGHTA and FQGTGA. The CDR3 DNA sequence: TGTGCCAGCAGCTTAGATCCCGGTCAGCCCCAGCATTTT. It is translated as CASSLDPGQPQHF.

V and J are TRBV29-1 and TRBJ2-1; TRBD1 matches at 7 bases. The CDR3 sequence is 15 residues long. In germline, CDR1 is SQVTM, CDR2 ANQGSEA. The V gene end was trimmed by 4 bases and the J gene end by 0 bases; junction bases not matched to a gene: 6. CDR3: CSVGGQATSYNEQFF. CDR3 DNA sequence: TGCAGCGTTGGAGGACAGGCCACCTCCTACAATGAGCAGTTCTTC.

The genes are TRBV6-5 and TRBJ1-2; possibly TRBD1 for D (6 bases). This CDR3 has 13 residues. The V gene lost 6 bases and the J gene lost 2 bases, with 10 bases spanning the gap. Per the germline V gene, CDR1 is MNHEY and CDR2 is SVGAGI. DNA for the CDR3: TGTGCCAGCAGGGCCGGGACAAACTATGGCTACACCTTC. Translating it yields CASRAGTNYGYTF.